This T cell receptor (beta chain) came from a study of blood T cell repertoires in COVID-19. CDR3 length: 16 amino acids. Trimming removed 0 bases at V and 0 bases at J, with 12 bases between. Germline V CDR1 and CDR2: MNHEY, SVGAGI. Libraries were prepared by immunoSEQ multiplex PCR; TCRdb keeps only in-frame clonotypes and omits some of them. Of approximately 220,000 clones in the sample, approximately 80% are singletons; the top ten hold around 26%. The TCR sequence derives from a man aged 35-49 years with acute or convalescent COVID-19. The genes are TRBV6-5 and TRBJ2-7; D unresolved. Sequencing was carried out using peripheral blood. DNA of the CDR3: TGTGCCAGCAGTTACTCGAGACTCAAGAGCTCCTACGAGCAGTACTTC. It specifies CASSYSRLKSSYEQYF.